This TCR beta chain was sequenced during a study of CXCR3-negative and CXCR3-positive naive CD8 T cells. Study details: For each library, about 1.5 +/- 0.3 million TRB reads were obtained, around 140 million in total.

Study outcomes and limitations: Naive cells used TRBV-TRBJ genes in much the same way whether CXCR3-negative or CXCR3-positive; memory cells did not. Memory CD8+ cells showed much lower diversity, while both naive subsets displayed comparably high diversity.

The CDR3 sequence is 14 residues long. From germline, CDR1 is SGHVS and CDR2 FQNEAQ. The authors made the TRB cDNA libraries by 5' RACE using UMI labels. TCRdb re-called the 5' RACE reads; one entry per CDR3 protein, DNA not given. The sample has 100,000 to 150,000 distinct CDR3 sequences. On this clonotype itself: Its antigen is still unknown.

The authors gated naive CD8+ T cells as CD45RO-CCR7+CD27+CD95-. The clonotype comes from a human donor in good health. Some clones in this sample may be carry-over from other donors' samples. The chain joins TRBV7-8 to TRBJ2-7; TCRdb names TRBD1, which stays unverified in the absence of DNA. Input material: naive CXCR3- CD8+ T cells from blood. Noted subset: CD45RO-CCR7+CD27+CD95- naive CD8+ T cells lacking CXCR3 (TNR3-). CDR3 sequence: CASSLGTGENEQYF.